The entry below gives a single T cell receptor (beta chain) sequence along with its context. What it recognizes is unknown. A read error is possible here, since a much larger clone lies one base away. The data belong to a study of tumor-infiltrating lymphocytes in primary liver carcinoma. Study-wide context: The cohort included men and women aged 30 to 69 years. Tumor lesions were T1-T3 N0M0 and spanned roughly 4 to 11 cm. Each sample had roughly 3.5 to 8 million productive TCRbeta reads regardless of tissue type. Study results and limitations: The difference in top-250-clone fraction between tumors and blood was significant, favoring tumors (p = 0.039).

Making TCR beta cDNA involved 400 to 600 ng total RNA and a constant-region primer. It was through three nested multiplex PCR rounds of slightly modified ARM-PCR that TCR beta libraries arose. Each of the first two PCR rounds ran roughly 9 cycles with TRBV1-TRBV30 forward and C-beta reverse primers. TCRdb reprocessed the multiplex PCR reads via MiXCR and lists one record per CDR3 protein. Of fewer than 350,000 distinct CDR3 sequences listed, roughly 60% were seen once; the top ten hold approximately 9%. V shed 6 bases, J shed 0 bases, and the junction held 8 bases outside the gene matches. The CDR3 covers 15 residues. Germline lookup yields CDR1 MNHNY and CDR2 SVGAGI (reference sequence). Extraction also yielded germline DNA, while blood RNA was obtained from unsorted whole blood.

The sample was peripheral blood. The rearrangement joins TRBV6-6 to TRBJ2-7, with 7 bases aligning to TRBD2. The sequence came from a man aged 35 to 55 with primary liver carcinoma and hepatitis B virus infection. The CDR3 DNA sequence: TGTGCCAGCAGGCTAACTAGCGACAGCTCCTACGAGCAGTACTTC. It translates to CASRLTSDSSYEQYF.